The 11 T cell receptor beta chains given below trace back to one sample, sequenced in a study of T cell changes during pregnancy in multiple sclerosis. The protocol was immunoSEQ multiplex PCR, while the TCRdb copy is restricted to in-frame clones and leaves out a portion. This sample yields some 140,000 clones, of which about 95% are seen a single time; more than 0.4% belongs to the top ten. Sequenced material: peripheral blood, taken after pregnancy. The source is a female donor with multiple sclerosis, enrolled in a pregnancy study.

This chain joins TRBV28 and TRBJ2-1, with 7 positions matching TRBD2. Trimming cost V 5 bases and J 0 bases; bases outside gene matches: 7. The CDR3 has 16 residues. Germline CDR1 and CDR2: MDHEN and SYDVKM. CDR3 residues: CASSGRAAASYNEQFF. The CDR3 DNA is TGTGCCAGCAGTGGGAGGGCAGCGGCCTCCTACAATGAGCAGTTCTTC.

CDR3 sequence: CASSLASGEANTGELFF. CDR3 nucleotide sequence: TGTGCCAGCAGCTTAGCGTCGGGGGAAGCTAACACCGGGGAGCTGTTTTTT. V usage is TRBV7-6 and J usage is TRBJ2-2, with D possibly TRBD2 on 6 matching bases. The CDR3 loop spans 17 amino acids. Between the trimmed V and J ends, which lost 0 bases and 2 bases, there was a span of 13 bases. CDR1 is SGHVS, CDR2 FNYEAQ, per germline. The entire variable domain, with the rest obtained from reference TRBV7-6 and TRBJ2-2, is as follows: GAGVSQSPRYKVTKRGQDVALRCDPISGHVSLYWYRQALGQGPEFLTYFNYEAQQDKSGLPNDRFSAERPEGSISTLTIQRTEQRDSAMYRCASSLASGEANTGELFFGEGSRLTVL.

The chain combines TRBV30 with TRBJ1-1; D remains ambiguous. CDR1 GTSNPN and CDR2 SVGIG come from the germline V gene (reference sequence). Trimming pared 0 bases from V and 1 base from J, leaving 9 bases between. The CDR3 spans 14 residues. The CDR3 is CAWSVILRNTEAFF. The DNA of the CDR3 is TGTGCCTGGAGTGTAATCCTAAGGAACACTGAAGCTTTCTTT.

The chain combines TRBV27 with TRBJ2-1, with 8 bases fitting TRBD1. The J segment lost 7 bases and the V segment lost 5 bases, leaving 4 bases of the junction unmatched. CDR3 size: 13 residues. CDR1 MNHEY and CDR2 SMNVEV come from the germline V gene (reference sequence). The CDR3 DNA is TGTGCCAGCAGTCCGCGACAGGGGAATGAGCAGTTCTTC. It encodes CASSPRQGNEQFF.

The chain carries TRBV10-3 and TRBJ1-5, with 9 bases lining up with TRBD1. The ends lost 6 bases at V and 1 base at J; junction bases unmatched: 4. This CDR3 has 15 residues. Germline V CDR1 and CDR2: ENHRY, SYGVKD. The CDR3 bases are TGTGCCATCAGGCCGGGACAGGGAAGCAATCAGCCCCAGCATTTT. Translation gives CAIRPGQGSNQPQHF.

The V call is TRBV6-1, the J call TRBJ1-4; 9 bases match TRBD1. The V gene's germline CDR1 is MNHNS and CDR2 SASEGT. V gave up 4 bases and J gave up 8 bases; unmatched junction bases: 8. CDR3 length: 15 residues. CDR3 coding DNA: TGTGCCAGCAGTGCTACAGGGGGCGCGGGGGAAAAACTGTTTTTT. Its translation is CASSATGGAGEKLFF.

The chain is built from TRBV6-1 and TRBJ2-1, with 9 bases that match TRBD2. V trimming: 8 bases; J trimming: 7 bases; junction bases outside the gene matches: 12. The CDR3 runs to 15 residues. The germline V gene has CDR1 MNHNS and CDR2 SASEGT. The CDR3 here is CASSPRTSVINEQFF. The CDR3 DNA reads as TGTGCCAGCTCCCCCCGGACTAGCGTCATAAATGAGCAGTTCTTC.

The CDR3 is CAWRGRQVPSIDEQFF. CDR3 coding DNA: TGTGCCTGGAGGGGAAGACAGGTACCATCGATCGATGAGCAGTTCTTC. This rearrangement joins TRBV30 to TRBJ2-1; the D gene is possibly TRBD1 (6 bases). The CDR3 runs to 16 residues. CDR1 and CDR2 (germline): GTSNPN, SVGIG (reference sequence). The V end lost 3 bases, the J end lost 8 bases, and 23 bases lay between the germline ends. Full variable domain (remainder filled in from reference TRBV30 and TRBJ2-1): SQTIHQWPATLVQPVGSPLSLECTVEGTSNPNLYWYRQAAGRGLQLLFYSVGIGQISSEVPQNLSASRPQDRQFILSSKKLLLSDSGFYLCAWRGRQVPSIDEQFFGPGTRLTVL.

This clone was seen only once. Other DNA sequences in the same sample also yield this CDR3. The rearrangement links TRBV7-9 to TRBJ1-2, with 7 bases that match TRBD1. J was trimmed by 3 bases and V by 5 bases; bases with no gene match: 12. From germline, CDR1 is SEHNR and CDR2 FQNEAQ (reference sequence). The CDR3 length is 16 residues. CDR3 coding DNA: TGTGCCAGCAGCCCTTCAGGGGGGAGGATAGACTATGGCTACACCTTC. Residues: CASSPSGGRIDYGYTF.

This clone was recorded a few times. Other DNA sequences in the sample encode the same CDR3. The gene calls are TRBV29-1 and TRBJ1-2; no clear D gene. The V gene's germline CDR1 is SQVTM and CDR2 ANQGSEA. V lost 3 bases to trimming and J lost 5 bases, with 13 bases between them. The CDR3 has 13 amino acids. The DNA for the CDR3 is TGCAGCGTTGAGAGTAGCATACGATATGGCTACACCTTC. This sequence encodes CSVESSIRYGYTF.

The genes are TRBV5-1 and TRBJ2-6, with unresolved D. Trimming pared 0 bases from V and 1 base from J, leaving 5 bases between. This CDR3 comprises 15 residues. Per germline, CDR1 SGHRS and CDR2 YFSETQ. Here the CDR3 reads CASSLAVSGANVLTF. DNA for the CDR3: TGCGCCAGCAGCTTGGCCGTGTCTGGGGCCAACGTCCTGACTTTC.